This T cell receptor (beta chain) was identified during a study of cytomegalovirus exposure and HLA in healthy donors. Study-wide points: A later analysis reported that several of the most significant clusters appeared to be linked to common viral pathogens, among them Epstein-Barr virus.

With respect to this clone: Antigen specificity is unknown.

In the PCR, 60 Vbeta and 13 Jbeta primers were used. Original handling: Later, tens of millions of unique TCR beta chains were counted in an analysis, and roughly 11 million of them were shared. Using immunoSEQ multiplex PCR, the repertoire was profiled, and TCRdb retains in-frame clones only, with some absent. V, J and clone size are those of that table, while D and trimming were read from the DNA. The table has 150,000 or so clones, roughly 80% seen once. This CDR3 contains 15 residues. Germline CDR1 SGHRS, CDR2 YFSETQ. V lost 6 bases, J lost 5 bases, and 8 bases stayed unmatched. The receptor was derived from a man aged 25 to 45 in good health and CMV-seropositive. The chain joins TRBV5-1 to TRBJ2-5; TRBD1 aligns across 12 bases. The sequencing input was PBMCs. CDR3 nucleotide sequence: TGCGCCAGCACCACTCAGGGACAGGGGGCTGAGACCCAGTACTTC. Translating it yields CASTTQGQGAETQYF.